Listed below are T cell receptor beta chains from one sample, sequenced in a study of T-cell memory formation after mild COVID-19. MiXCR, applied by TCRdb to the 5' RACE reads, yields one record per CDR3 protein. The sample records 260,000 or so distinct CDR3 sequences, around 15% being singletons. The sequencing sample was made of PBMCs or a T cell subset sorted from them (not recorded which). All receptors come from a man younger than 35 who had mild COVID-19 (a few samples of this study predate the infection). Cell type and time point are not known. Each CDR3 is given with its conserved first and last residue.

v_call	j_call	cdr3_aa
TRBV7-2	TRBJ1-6	CASSLSLGDSPLHF
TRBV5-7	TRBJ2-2	CASRSGQRANTGELFF
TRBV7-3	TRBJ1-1	CASSLSRDRGNTEAFF
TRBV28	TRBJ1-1	CASSTGGAENTEAFF
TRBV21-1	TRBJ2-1	CASSSLGTSGGVRYNEQFF
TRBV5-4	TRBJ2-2	CASSPTGVGPNTGELFF
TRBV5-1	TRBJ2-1	CASSLNRGTDNEQFF
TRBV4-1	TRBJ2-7	CASSQDGRDQYF
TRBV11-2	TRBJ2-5	CASSFSTGLETQYF
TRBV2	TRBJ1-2	CASTRGANYGYTF
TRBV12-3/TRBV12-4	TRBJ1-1	CASSSRTAMNTEAFF
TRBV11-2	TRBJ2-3	CASSSPRGLHTQYF
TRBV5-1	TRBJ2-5	CASSQGSIGETQYF
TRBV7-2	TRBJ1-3	CASSLQGEVHTIYF
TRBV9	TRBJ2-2	CASSDGRQGVIGELFF
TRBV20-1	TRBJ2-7	CSARSGVRNEQYF
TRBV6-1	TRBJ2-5	CASSHGGRETQYF
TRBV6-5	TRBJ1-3	CASRTPGQGSGNTIYF
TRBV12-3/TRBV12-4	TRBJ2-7	CASSSGPGADRREQYF
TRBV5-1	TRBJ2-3	CASSLDGYSTDTQYF
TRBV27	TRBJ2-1	CASSLSGLNEQFF
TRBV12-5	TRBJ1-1	CASGLVLGLGANTEAFF
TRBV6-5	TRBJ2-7	CASRPVAGPSYEQYF
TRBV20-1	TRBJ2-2	CSARDSGGANTGELFF
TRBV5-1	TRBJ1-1	CASSLDVRGQNTEAFF
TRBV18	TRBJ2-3	CASSPDTRGQEDTQYF
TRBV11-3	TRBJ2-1	CASSSRGVRDEQFF
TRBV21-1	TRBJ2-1	CASSTQGARQFF
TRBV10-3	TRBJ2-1	CAISEAGISYNEQFF
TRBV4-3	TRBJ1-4	CASSQYQGATNEKLFF
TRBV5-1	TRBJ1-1	CASSLGPTGAETEAFF
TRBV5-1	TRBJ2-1	CASSLRGGLTYNEQFF
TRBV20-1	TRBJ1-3	CSATDIEFTGNTIYF
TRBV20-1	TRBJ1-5	CSARPLDRARNQPQHF
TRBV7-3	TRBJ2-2	CASSTGDTNTGELFF
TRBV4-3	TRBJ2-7	CASSPSGTGRTYEQYF
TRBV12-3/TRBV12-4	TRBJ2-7	CASNLGRVGEQYF
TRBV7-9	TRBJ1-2	CASRRGDGYTF
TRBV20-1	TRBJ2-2	CSARRGSGGAAGELFF
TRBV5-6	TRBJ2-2	CASRTGGYTGELFF
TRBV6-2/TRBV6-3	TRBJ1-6	CASGQARGNNSPLHF
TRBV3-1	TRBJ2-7	CASSQDSRGGEQYF